A selection of T cell receptor beta chains follows, all from one sample in a study of T cell repertoires in cytomegalovirus infection. These receptors have no identified antigens. TCRdb recomputed calls from the reads with MiXCR, one row per CDR3 protein. The sample lists hundreds of thousands of distinct CDR3 sequences, approximately 33% occurring once. The sample was cultured PBMCs, taken from culture after CMV antigen stimulation. All receptors derive from a human donor in good health (CMV status not recorded). Some clones in this sample may be carry-over from other donors' samples. CDR3s include the opening cysteine and the closing phenylalanine or tryptophan. The D gene is left open where the match is weak. The size of a clone is reported for some rows only, either as once, few or many, or as a class for expanded clones.

v_gene,j_gene,d_gene,abundance,len,CDR3nt,CDR3aa
TRBV20-1,TRBJ2-3,TRBD2,-,14,TGCAGTGCTCGGACTAGCGGGGTCAGAGATACGCAGTATTTT,CSARTSGVRDTQYF
TRBV5-1,TRBJ2-1,TRBD1,-,14,TGCGCCAGCAGCCCCGGGACAGGGAGAGCTGAGCAGTTCTTC,CASSPGTGRAEQFF
TRBV20-1,TRBJ2-7,-,-,14,TGCAGTGCTAGAGCCCCGGAGGATACCTACGAGCAGTACTTC,CSARAPEDTYEQYF
TRBV7-2,TRBJ2-1,TRBD1,few,16,TGTGCCAGCAGCGCGCCGGGACAGGTAAGGAGGAATGAGCAGTTCTTC,CASSAPGQVRRNEQFF
TRBV7-2,TRBJ2-1,TRBD2,many,16,TGTGCCAGCAGCTTAGTCACTAGCGGGGGATACAATGAGCAGTTCTTC,CASSLVTSGGYNEQFF
TRBV7-9,TRBJ2-3,TRBD1,few,15,TGTGCCAGCCACACAGGGGGCCCGGGCACAGATACGCAGTATTTT,CASHTGGPGTDTQYF
TRBV7-6,TRBJ2-1,TRBD1,-,15,TGTGCCAGCAGCTTAGGACAGGGGAGATACAATGAGCAGTTCTTC,CASSLGQGRYNEQFF
TRBV28,TRBJ1-2,-,-,14,TGTGCCAGCACCGAGCCTTCACGTAACTATGGCTACACCTTC,CASTEPSRNYGYTF
TRBV2,TRBJ2-7,-,few,12,TGTGCCAGCAGTGTATGGCGGCGGGAGCAGTACTTC,CASSVWRREQYF
TRBV12-3/TRBV12-4,TRBJ1-2,-,few,14,TGTGCCAGCAGTCCCTTAGGGGTGGACTATGGCTACACCTTC,CASSPLGVDYGYTF
TRBV19,TRBJ2-3,TRBD1,-,15,TGTGCCTCCGGAGAAGGACAGGGGTTCACAGATACGCAGTATTTT,CASGEGQGFTDTQYF
TRBV2,TRBJ2-5,-,-,14,TGTGCCAGCAACGGACGGGGCGACCAAGAGACCCAGTACTTC,CASNGRGDQETQYF
TRBV7-9,TRBJ1-4,TRBD1,few,15,TGTGCCAGCAGCTTAGAAGGGACAGGAGGAGAAAAACTGTTTTTT,CASSLEGTGGEKLFF
TRBV27,TRBJ2-5,-,-,12,TGTGCCAGTGGCCTGACGTGGGAGACCCAGTACTTC,CASGLTWETQYF
TRBV4-1,TRBJ2-5,-,-,13,TGCGCCAGCAGTCTACCACGGCAAGAGACCCAGTACTTC,CASSLPRQETQYF
TRBV6-1,TRBJ2-1,-,-,13,TGTGCCAGCAGCCCGACAGTTTACAATGAGCAGTTCTTC,CASSPTVYNEQFF
TRBV12-3/TRBV12-4,TRBJ2-2,TRBD1,few,13,TGTGCCAGCAGGACAGGGGACGGCGGGGAGCTGTTTTTT,CASRTGDGGELFF
TRBV7-2,TRBJ2-7,-,many,14,TGTGCCAGCAACCGAGACGGATCTGCCTACGAGCAGTACTTC,CASNRDGSAYEQYF
TRBV6-2/TRBV6-3,TRBJ2-7,-,few,14,TGTGCCAGCAAACCGGGACGGCCGGCCTACGAGCAGTACTTC,CASKPGRPAYEQYF
TRBV2,TRBJ1-4,-,once,15,TGTGCCAGCACCGAAGACCGAGCCACAAATGAAAAACTGTTTTTT,CASTEDRATNEKLFF
TRBV7-2,TRBJ2-1,-,many,12,TGTGCCAGCAGCTTAGTTTGGGATGAGCAGTTCTTC,CASSLVWDEQFF
TRBV4-2,TRBJ2-3,TRBD2,many,16,TGTGCCAGCAGCCGCGTCCTAGCGGGGGACACAGATACGCAGTATTTT,CASSRVLAGDTDTQYF
TRBV7-2,TRBJ2-3,-,many,15,TGTGCCAGCAGAATAGGGGGGGGGCCAACAGATACGCAGTATTTT,CASRIGGGPTDTQYF
TRBV12-3/TRBV12-4,TRBJ1-6,-,-,12,TGTGCCAGCAGTTTTCAGGGTCCACCCCTCCACTTT,CASSFQGPPLHF
TRBV7-9,TRBJ1-5,TRBD1,-,17,TGTGCCAGCAGTCCCGGACAGGGTACGAAACGTAGTCAGCCCCAGCATTTT,CASSPGQGTKRSQPQHF
TRBV6-1,TRBJ2-1,TRBD2,-,15,TGTGCCAGCAGTTCCCGCGGGGGGGCCGGCAATGAGCAGTTCTTC,CASSSRGGAGNEQFF
TRBV20-1,TRBJ2-5,-,-,11,TGCAGTGCTAGAGATCTTGAGACCCAGTACTTC,CSARDLETQYF
TRBV7-9,TRBJ2-7,-,few,17,TGTGCCAGCAGCTTCTCCCTCAGGGGAGTTAGCTCCTACGAGCAGTACTTC,CASSFSLRGVSSYEQYF
TRBV2,TRBJ1-5,-,few,13,TGTGCCAGCAGGGGGGAAGTAAATCAGCCCCAGCATTTT,CASRGEVNQPQHF
TRBV20-1,TRBJ1-6,-,-,14,TGCAGTGCTAGAGTTGGTGGTCCAGATTCACCCCTCCACTTT,CSARVGGPDSPLHF
TRBV6-2/TRBV6-3,TRBJ2-4,-,-,15,TGTGCCAGCAGTCGGGCCTCAAAAGCAACAAACATTCAGTACTTC,CASSRASKATNIQYF
TRBV10-3,TRBJ1-3,-,-,13,TGTGCCATCAGTGGACAGAGAGGAGACACCATATATTTT,CAISGQRGDTIYF
TRBV19,TRBJ1-1,-,once,16,TGTGCCAGCCTTAGGAAGGAGACAGCATCGAACACTGAAGCTTTCTTT,CASLRKETASNTEAFF
TRBV6-2/TRBV6-3,TRBJ1-3,-,few,14,TGTGCCAGACATTACGGGATCGATGGAAACACCATATATTTT,CARHYGIDGNTIYF
TRBV29-1,TRBJ1-4,-,few,14,TGCAGCGTATATGGGGGAAGGCGTCATGAAAAACTGTTTTTT,CSVYGGRRHEKLFF
TRBV4-1,TRBJ1-2,-,few,13,TGCGCCAGCAGCCAAGATCCGGTGGGTGGCTACACCTTC,CASSQDPVGGYTF
TRBV6-2/TRBV6-3,TRBJ2-7,-,-,14,TGTGCCAGCAGTTACTCACAGGGAGTCGGCGAGCAGTACTTC,CASSYSQGVGEQYF
TRBV12-3/TRBV12-4,TRBJ2-2,-,few,13,TGTGCCAGCAGCCCAGGTGTCGCCGGGGAGCTGTTTTTT,CASSPGVAGELFF
TRBV19,TRBJ2-1,TRBD2,-,15,TGTGCCAGTAGTATCATAGCGGGAGGGGCGGGTGAGCAGTTCTTC,CASSIIAGGAGEQFF
TRBV7-8,TRBJ2-1,TRBD1,few,17,TGTGCCAGCAGCCGTGGGGGGGACAGGGACCTGGTGAATGAGCAGTTCTTC,CASSRGGDRDLVNEQFF
TRBV20-1,TRBJ1-1,-,-,12,TGCAGTGCCCCAACCGGGAACACTGAAGCTTTCTTT,CSAPTGNTEAFF
TRBV20-1,TRBJ2-7,TRBD1,-,12,TGCAGTGAGGCGACAGGGGGCCACGAGCAGTACTTC,CSEATGGHEQYF
TRBV7-2,TRBJ2-7,-,-,12,TGTGCCACACGCAGCCCGAAGGGCGAGCAGTACTTC,CATRSPKGEQYF
TRBV12-3/TRBV12-4,TRBJ2-3,TRBD1,-,17,TGTGCCAGCAGTTTGAGACTCGGACAGGCCAACACAGATACGCAGTATTTT,CASSLRLGQANTDTQYF
TRBV12-3/TRBV12-4,TRBJ1-2,-,few,16,TGTGCCAGCCAGCAGGGATCACAGGTCTATGGGTATGGCTACACCTTC,CASQQGSQVYGYGYTF
TRBV7-6,TRBJ2-7,-,many,14,TGTGCCAGCAGCTTGTTTCCGGGACCCTACGAGCAGTACTTC,CASSLFPGPYEQYF
TRBV7-6,TRBJ1-4,-,-,17,TGTGCCAGCAGCTTAGAGGTCCTTTCCGGAGCTAATGAAAAACTGTTTTTT,CASSLEVLSGANEKLFF
TRBV7-8,TRBJ1-4,-,few,14,TGTGCCAGCAGCTTCATATCAACTAATGAAAAACTGTTTTTT,CASSFISTNEKLFF
TRBV11-3,TRBJ2-7,TRBD1,-,15,TGTGCCAGCAGCGCCCGGACAGGGTTCGCCTACGAGCAGTACTTC,CASSARTGFAYEQYF
TRBV6-5,TRBJ2-1,TRBD2,few,16,TGTGCCAGCCGAGGGGTAGCGGGAGGAACCTACAATGAGCAGTTCTTC,CASRGVAGGTYNEQFF
TRBV11-2,TRBJ2-3,-,few,14,TGTGCCAGCAGCTTAAGCCCTATTAGGGATACGCAGTATTTT,CASSLSPIRDTQYF
TRBV7-2,TRBJ1-4,-,-,15,TGTGCCAGCAGCTTTTTAGGGACTCGGAATGAAAAACTGTTTTTT,CASSFLGTRNEKLFF
TRBV10-3,TRBJ2-5,TRBD2,-,16,TGTGCCATCAGTGGGGGACTAGCGGTGTTACAAGAGACCCAGTACTTC,CAISGGLAVLQETQYF
TRBV28,TRBJ2-5,TRBD2,-,17,TGTGCCAGCACTACTAGCGGGGGGCCGCGATACCAAGAGACCCAGTACTTC,CASTTSGGPRYQETQYF
TRBV4-1,TRBJ1-4,-,-,15,TGCGCCAGCAGCCAAGATCGCGTAGGGGACGAAAAACTGTTTTTT,CASSQDRVGDEKLFF
TRBV18,TRBJ1-4,TRBD1,-,14,TGTGCCAGCTCACCACCGACAGGGGAAGAAAAACTGTTTTTT,CASSPPTGEEKLFF
TRBV14,TRBJ2-3,-,few,16,TGTGCCAGCAGCCGGGGGGGGCTCTTTAGCACAGATACGCAGTATTTT,CASSRGGLFSTDTQYF
TRBV30,TRBJ1-5,-,-,15,TGTGCCTGGAGTGGTTCGACACTCGGAAATCAGCCCCAGCATTTT,CAWSGSTLGNQPQHF
TRBV2,TRBJ2-1,TRBD1,-,17,TGTGCCAGCAGGAGAAGCCGGGACAGGGCCGGTTCAAATGAGCAGTTCTTC,CASRRSRDRAGSNEQFF
TRBV7-8,TRBJ2-3,-,few,16,TGTGCCAGCAGCTTCCACATTCTGGGAACCCGGGATACGCAGTATTTT,CASSFHILGTRDTQYF